Listed below are T cell receptor beta chains from one sample, sequenced in a study of T cell responses to AZD1222 COVID-19 vaccine. Assay used: immunoSEQ multiplex PCR; TCRdb lists only in-frame clones, some missing. In the table there are 130,000 or so clones, 91% of which are singletons. The sequenced sample was peripheral blood, obtained 28 days after the second AZD1222 dose. The receptors were sampled from an adult who received the AZD1222 COVID-19 vaccine. CDR3s include the opening cysteine and the closing phenylalanine or tryptophan. D genes are given only for firm matches. Clone size is shown for a subset of rows, as once, few, many or a class of expanded clone.

V gene: TRBV5-1; D gene: .; J gene: TRBJ1-1; clone size: .; CDR3 length: 13; CDR3 protein: CASSRTALAEAFF; CDR3 DNA: TGCGCCAGCAGCCGGACGGCCTTGGCTGAAGCTTTCTTT
V gene: TRBV30; D gene: .; J gene: TRBJ2-2; clone size: .; CDR3 length: 12; CDR3 protein: CAWSKGTGELFF; CDR3 DNA: TGTGCCTGGAGTAAAGGCACCGGGGAGCTGTTTTTT
V gene: TRBV7-2; D gene: .; J gene: TRBJ1-2; clone size: .; CDR3 length: 15; CDR3 protein: CASSLGDFSLGGYTF; CDR3 DNA: TGTGCCAGCAGCCTCGGCGACTTCTCCCTGGGAGGCTACACCTTC
V gene: TRBV24-1; D gene: .; J gene: TRBJ2-1; clone size: .; CDR3 length: 16; CDR3 protein: CATSGSDSTWSNEQFF; CDR3 DNA: TGTGCCACCAGTGGTTCTGACAGCACCTGGAGCAATGAGCAGTTCTTC
V gene: TRBV28; D gene: TRBD2; J gene: TRBJ2-3; clone size: .; CDR3 length: 17; CDR3 protein: CASSLGSSGAPTDTQYF; CDR3 DNA: TGTGCCAGCAGTCTAGGGTCTAGCGGGGCCCCCACAGATACGCAGTATTTT
V gene: TRBV11-2; D gene: .; J gene: TRBJ2-1; clone size: once; CDR3 length: 12; CDR3 protein: CASSTDSNEQFF; CDR3 DNA: TGTGCCAGCAGCACCGATTCTAATGAGCAGTTCTTC
V gene: TRBV12-5; D gene: TRBD1; J gene: TRBJ1-4; clone size: .; CDR3 length: 17; CDR3 protein: CASGRPGTGVTNEKLFF; CDR3 DNA: TGTGCTAGTGGCCGTCCCGGGACAGGCGTAACTAATGAAAAACTGTTTTTT
V gene: TRBV5-1; D gene: .; J gene: TRBJ1-1; clone size: .; CDR3 length: 16; CDR3 protein: CASSLSVNQGIGEAFF; CDR3 DNA: TGCGCCAGCAGCTTAAGCGTAAACCAGGGTATCGGTGAAGCTTTCTTT
V gene: TRBV5-1; D gene: TRBD1; J gene: TRBJ1-3; clone size: .; CDR3 length: 14; CDR3 protein: CASSKTGLGNTIYF; CDR3 DNA: TGCGCCAGCAGCAAGACAGGGCTCGGAAACACCATATATTTT
V gene: TRBV27; D gene: TRBD2; J gene: TRBJ2-5; clone size: few; CDR3 length: 18; CDR3 protein: CASRPGTVASGAVGTQYF; CDR3 DNA: TGTGCCAGCAGACCAGGGACGGTGGCTAGCGGGGCGGTGGGGACCCAGTACTTC
V gene: TRBV7-8; D gene: .; J gene: TRBJ1-2; clone size: .; CDR3 length: 13; CDR3 protein: CASSLTPVRGYTF; CDR3 DNA: TGTGCCAGCAGCTTAACCCCAGTTCGAGGCTACACCTTC
V gene: TRBV18; D gene: .; J gene: TRBJ1-2; clone size: .; CDR3 length: 15; CDR3 protein: CASSPRSRIDYGYTF; CDR3 DNA: TGTGCCAGCTCACCGCGATCCCGCATAGACTATGGCTACACCTTC
V gene: TRBV24-1; D gene: .; J gene: TRBJ1-1; clone size: .; CDR3 length: 18; CDR3 protein: CATSDLWRVSVGNTEAFF; CDR3 DNA: TGTGCCACCAGTGATTTGTGGCGGGTATCGGTGGGGAACACTGAAGCTTTCTTT
V gene: TRBV19; D gene: .; J gene: TRBJ1-5; clone size: once; CDR3 length: 14; CDR3 protein: CASSIERERQPQHF; CDR3 DNA: TGTGCCAGTAGTATAGAGAGGGAGCGCCAGCCCCAGCATTTT
V gene: TRBV18; D gene: .; J gene: TRBJ2-1; clone size: .; CDR3 length: 15; CDR3 protein: CASSPPYPQGNEQFF; CDR3 DNA: TGTGCCAGCTCACCACCCTATCCCCAGGGCAATGAGCAGTTCTTC
V gene: TRBV5-1; D gene: .; J gene: TRBJ2-1; clone size: .; CDR3 length: 13; CDR3 protein: CASSRPDSDEQFF; CDR3 DNA: TGCGCCAGCAGCCGTCCCGACAGCGATGAGCAGTTCTTC
V gene: TRBV9; D gene: .; J gene: TRBJ1-6; clone size: .; CDR3 length: 13; CDR3 protein: CASSGPEISPLHF; CDR3 DNA: TGTGCCAGCAGCGGCCCTGAGATCTCACCCCTCCACTTT
V gene: TRBV5-6; D gene: .; J gene: TRBJ1-1; clone size: once; CDR3 length: 15; CDR3 protein: CASSLIEGTNTEAFF; CDR3 DNA: TGTGCCAGCAGCTTGATAGAGGGCACGAACACTGAAGCTTTCTTT
V gene: TRBV3-1/TRBV3-2; D gene: TRBD2; J gene: TRBJ2-3; clone size: .; CDR3 length: 18; CDR3 protein: CASSSHQVAGGTTDTQYF; CDR3 DNA: TGTGCCAGCAGCAGCCACCAGGTAGCGGGGGGGACCACAGATACGCAGTATTTT
V gene: TRBV5-4; D gene: TRBD1; J gene: TRBJ2-7; clone size: .; CDR3 length: 15; CDR3 protein: CASSLAGTGYYEQYF; CDR3 DNA: TGTGCCAGCAGCTTGGCCGGGACAGGGTACTACGAGCAGTACTTC
V gene: TRBV2; D gene: .; J gene: TRBJ1-4; clone size: .; CDR3 length: 13; CDR3 protein: CASSDREREKLFF; CDR3 DNA: TGTGCCAGCAGTGACAGGGAGCGGGAAAAACTGTTTTTT
V gene: TRBV24-1; D gene: .; J gene: TRBJ2-5; clone size: .; CDR3 length: 14; CDR3 protein: CATSDSGARETQYF; CDR3 DNA: TGTGCCACCAGTGATTCTGGGGCAAGAGAGACCCAGTACTTC
V gene: TRBV14; D gene: .; J gene: TRBJ1-6; clone size: few; CDR3 length: 13; CDR3 protein: CASSQEWNSPLHF; CDR3 DNA: TGTGCCAGCAGCCAAGAGTGGAATTCACCCCTCCACTTT
V gene: TRBV11-2; D gene: TRBD1; J gene: TRBJ1-1; clone size: once; CDR3 length: 14; CDR3 protein: CASESGQIYTEAFF; CDR3 DNA: TGTGCCAGCGAATCGGGACAGATATACACTGAAGCTTTCTTT
V gene: TRBV29-1; D gene: .; J gene: TRBJ1-1; clone size: .; CDR3 length: 11; CDR3 protein: CSVRKNTEAFF; CDR3 DNA: TGCAGCGTGAGGAAGAACACTGAAGCTTTCTTT
V gene: TRBV9; D gene: TRBD1; J gene: TRBJ1-3; clone size: .; CDR3 length: 16; CDR3 protein: CASSSRDRGTGNTIYF; CDR3 DNA: TGTGCCAGCAGCTCCCGGGACAGGGGGACTGGAAACACCATATATTTT
V gene: TRBV5-1; D gene: .; J gene: TRBJ1-1; clone size: .; CDR3 length: 16; CDR3 protein: CASSLDWGRGNTEAFF; CDR3 DNA: TGCGCCAGCAGCTTGGACTGGGGGCGGGGGAACACTGAAGCTTTCTTT
V gene: TRBV19; D gene: TRBD2; J gene: TRBJ2-5; clone size: .; CDR3 length: 15; CDR3 protein: CASSALAGGQETQYF; CDR3 DNA: TGTGCCAGTAGTGCCCTAGCGGGGGGACAAGAGACCCAGTACTTC
V gene: TRBV7-2; D gene: TRBD2; J gene: TRBJ2-3; clone size: .; CDR3 length: 16; CDR3 protein: CASSLAGVAGVDTQYF; CDR3 DNA: TGTGCCAGCAGCTTGGCAGGGGTAGCGGGAGTAGATACGCAGTATTTT
V gene: TRBV6-5; D gene: TRBD1; J gene: TRBJ1-2; clone size: .; CDR3 length: 15; CDR3 protein: CASSFSGTGPDGYTF; CDR3 DNA: TGTGCCAGCAGTTTTTCCGGGACAGGGCCCGATGGCTACACCTTC
V gene: TRBV11-2; D gene: .; J gene: TRBJ2-2; clone size: .; CDR3 length: 13; CDR3 protein: CASSLTNTGELFF; CDR3 DNA: TGTGCCAGCAGCTTGACGAACACCGGGGAGCTGTTTTTT
V gene: TRBV18; D gene: .; J gene: TRBJ1-1; clone size: .; CDR3 length: 15; CDR3 protein: CASSPPSTSNTEAFF; CDR3 DNA: TGTGCCAGCTCACCACCGTCCACATCTAACACTGAAGCTTTCTTT
V gene: TRBV24-1; D gene: TRBD1; J gene: TRBJ1-2; clone size: .; CDR3 length: 13; CDR3 protein: CATSDSTGNGYTF; CDR3 DNA: TGTGCCACCAGTGATTCGACAGGGAATGGCTACACCTTC
V gene: TRBV6-1; D gene: TRBD1; J gene: TRBJ1-1; clone size: .; CDR3 length: 16; CDR3 protein: CASSARGLGGNTEAFF; CDR3 DNA: TGTGCCAGCAGTGCGAGGGGGCTGGGGGGAAACACTGAAGCTTTCTTT